These 6 T cell receptor beta chains originate from one sample sequenced in a study of T cell changes during pregnancy in multiple sclerosis. Using immunoSEQ multiplex PCR, the repertoire was profiled, and TCRdb retains in-frame clones only, with some absent. The sample includes more than 70,000 clones, 93% of them seen just once. Source: peripheral blood, taken in the second trimester of pregnancy. These receptors were obtained from a female donor with multiple sclerosis, enrolled in a pregnancy study.

This clone was recorded only once. The chain uses TRBV7-2 and TRBJ2-7; tentatively, D is TRBD1 (5 bases). Germline assignment: CDR1 SGHTA and CDR2 FQGNSA. The CDR3 is made up of 14 amino acids. V was trimmed by 3 bases and J by 4 bases, leaving 13 bases between them. CDR3 nucleotides: TGTGCCAGCAGCTTTTATAGGGGCGATTACGAGCAGTACTTC. Encoded protein: CASSFYRGDYEQYF.

The rearrangement links TRBV19 to TRBJ1-1; no definite D call. V shed 2 bases and J shed 0 bases, with 7 bases lying between them. The germline V gene encodes CDR1 LNHDA and CDR2 SQIVND (reference sequence). The CDR3 is 14 residues long. CDR3 sequence: CASSILQMNTEAFF. In DNA form, the CDR3 reads TGTGCCAGTAGTATATTACAGATGAACACTGAAGCTTTCTTT.

The chain recombines TRBV5-6 with TRBJ2-7, with D maybe TRBD2 (5 bases). The CDR3 extends over 12 amino acids. Trimming took off 0 bases at V and 4 bases at J, with 5 bases between the two ends. The germline CDR1 and CDR2 sequences are SGHDT and YYEEEE. CDR3 protein: CASSLGEYEQYF. In nucleotides, the CDR3 is TGTGCCAGCAGCTTGGGGGAGTACGAGCAGTACTTC. Full variable domain (rest looked up from reference TRBV5-6 and TRBJ2-7): DAGVTQSPTHLIKTRGQQVTLRCSPKSGHDTVSWYQQALGQGPQFIFQYYEEEERQRGNFPDRFSGHQFPNYSSELNVNALLLGDSALYLCASSLGEYEQYFGPGTRLTVT.

The V gene is TRBV6-1, the J gene TRBJ2-7, with 10 bases lining up with TRBD1. Trimming cost V 5 bases and J 0 bases; bases outside gene matches: 4. Germline V lookup: CDR1 MNHNS, CDR2 SASEGT. This CDR3 region has 15 residues. Here the CDR3 reads CASSQGQGSSYEQYF. CDR3 nucleotide sequence: TGTGCCAGCAGTCAGGGACAGGGGAGCTCCTACGAGCAGTACTTC.

This chain links TRBV19 with TRBJ2-7, with D possibly matching TRBD1 (7 bases). The CDR3 spans 13 residues. The V gene lost 5 bases and the J gene lost 2 bases, with 10 bases spanning the gap. The germline V gene encodes CDR1 LNHDA and CDR2 SQIVND (reference sequence). In nucleotides, the CDR3 is TGTGCCAGTAGTGGGGGGACAGCCTACGAGCAGTACTTC. Its protein product is CASSGGTAYEQYF. Together with reference TRBV19 and TRBJ2-7, the CDR3 gives the full variable domain: DGGITQSPKYLFRKEGQNVTLSCEQNLNHDAMYWYRQDPGQGLRLIYYSQIVNDFQKGDIAEGYSVSREKKESFPLTVTSAQKNPTAFYLCASSGGTAYEQYFGPGTRLTVT.

The CDR3 DNA is TGTGCCAGCAGACCCAGGTTGGATCAGCCCCAGCATTTT. Translation gives CASRPRLDQPQHF. V usage is TRBV2 and J usage is TRBJ1-5; D is unresolved. This CDR3 is built from 13 residues. Germline CDR1 is SNHLY and CDR2 is FYNNEI. V was clipped by 6 bases and J by 5 bases, with 11 bases between them.